This T cell receptor (beta chain) appears in the sequencing data of a study of blood T cell repertoires in COVID-19 (dated by TCRdb to about 2020). Background on the whole study: The collaborator samples originated in the United States, Italy and Spain and spanned the acute and convalescent phases of COVID-19. The dataset comprised deeply sampled blood TCRbeta repertoires from subjects exposed to, actively infected with, or recovered from COVID-19. The repertoires were made available in a free public database intended to serve as a resource for research on the immune response to SARS-CoV-2. The material from the prospective study consisted of cDNA or gDNA derived from T cells, B-cell-depleted T cells, or PBMCs. The samples were drawn from the first 160 participants of the ongoing ImmuneRACE study and from 1,254 subjects provided by 6 global collaborators. Nearly every sample came with metadata listing a de-identified subject ID, COVID-19 status, age in years and sex. Where HLA class I and class II types were available, the types were taken from metadata supplied by the sample provider, not from assay-based typing.

To note about this clone: Its antigen is unknown. The sample holds no much larger clone one base away, and base qualities are not on file.

TCRbeta CDR3 regions were amplified from genomic DNA by means of the immunoSEQ Assay, a bias-controlled multiplex PCR. Per the original workflow: Within the assay, amplification of reference gene primers was used to estimate how many nucleated cells each sample contained. To quantify the absolute abundance of each unique TCRbeta CDR3 rearrangement, sequence reads were collapsed and filtered. For each sample, productive Simpson clonality was calculated by taking the square root of Simpson's diversity index across productive rearrangements. TCRdb provides this immuneACCESS table in a form limited to in-frame rearrangements. Some clones are lacking; in checked studies, under half of them reflect an unresolved V gene, and why the rest are absent is not known. That table furnishes V, J and clone size, whereas the DNA furnished D and trimming. For this sample the table gives fewer than 100,000 clones, of which around 72% were detected only once. The biggest ten clones account for about 24% of the sample.

Collaborating institutions collected whole blood in K2EDTA tubes following their own protocols. For TCRbeta analysis, collaborator samples were shipped as frozen whole blood, as isolated PBMCs, or as DNA extracted from either sample type. Broader findings and caveats from the paper: The amount of clinical and demographic metadata varied by source and participant and was provided uncurated.

CDR1 and CDR2 are drawn from the germline V gene: LGHNA, YSLEER. The CDR3 starts with the cysteine, ends with the phenylalanine, and has 15 residues. The sequence is cut down to CDR3 DNA, 45 bases in frame from base 1. Germline trimming amounts to 0 bases on V and 4 bases on J, with 4 as the count of junction bases outside the gene matches. The sequence derives from a man aged 65-85 years with acute or convalescent COVID-19. Input material: peripheral blood. Recombination linked TRBV4-3 to TRBJ2-5; the central 8 bases match TRBD2. At the DNA level, the sequence is TGCGCCAGCAGCCAAGAGCCTAGCGGGCGAGAGACCCAGTACTTC. Its protein product is CASSQEPSGRETQYF.